This entry is about one T cell receptor beta chain. Only in-frame clones appear in the TCRdb table, and some are missing; sequencing was by immunoSEQ multiplex PCR. The sample has 150,000 to 200,000 clones; roughly nine tenths are singletons. In germline, CDR1 is WNHNN, CDR2 SYGVQD (reference sequence). The CDR3 is made up of 14 amino acids. The ends were cut back, 0 bases at V and 4 bases at J, with 9 bases in the middle. This record comes from a study of T cell responses to AZD1222 COVID-19 vaccine. Sequenced material: peripheral blood, taken on day 0 of AZD1222 vaccination. V usage is TRBV10-1 and J usage is TRBJ1-2; no clear D gene. The sequence was collected from an adult in good health. The CDR3 nucleotides are TGCGCCAGCAGTGAGTCAGGGTACGGCTATGGCTACACCTTC. Its translation: CASSESGYGYGYTF.